A single sample is the source of the 23 T cell receptor beta chains below, sequenced in a study of cytomegalovirus exposure and HLA in healthy donors. Here immunoSEQ multiplex PCR was the method, and the copy in TCRdb shows in-frame clones only, minus some. The top ten clones hold about 2.2% of a sample with about 150,000 clones, about 86% of them seen once. Sequencing was carried out using PBMCs. These receptors were collected from a human donor in good health.

The rearrangement links TRBV19 to TRBJ1-1, with 7 bases that match TRBD1. J lost 5 bases, V lost 3 bases, and 9 bases had no gene match. This CDR3 region has 15 residues. CDR1 LNHDA and CDR2 SQIVND come from the germline V gene (reference sequence). The CDR3 loop reads CASSIPGGSRTEAFF. CDR3 DNA: TGTGCCAGTAGTATCCCAGGGGGATCGAGGACTGAAGCTTTCTTT.

The chain couples TRBV19 to TRBJ2-7; TRBD1 agrees at 7 bases. Per the germline V gene, CDR1 is LNHDA and CDR2 is SQIVND (reference sequence). V lost 7 bases to trimming and J lost 7 bases; unmatched junction nucleotides: 10. CDR3 size: 13 residues. DNA for the CDR3: TGTGCCAGTATGTCAAAGGGGGCTGGGGAGCAGTACTTC. Protein product: CASMSKGAGEQYF.

This chain links TRBV28 with TRBJ2-5; 7 bases are a match to TRBD1. CDR3 length equals 17 residues. Germline CDR1 reads MDHEN; CDR2 reads SYDVKM. V shed 3 bases and J 5 bases; nucleotides not matched to a gene: 15. CDR3 bases: TGTGCCAGCAGTTTTTCCCCGGAGGCAGGGGGTATGGAGACCCAGTACTTC. Residues: CASSFSPEAGGMETQYF. The full variable domain, in which reference TRBV28 and TRBJ2-5 provide the parts outside the CDR3, is DVKVTQSSRYLVKRTGEKVFLECVQDMDHENMFWYRQDPGLGLRLIYFSYDVKMKEKGDIPEGYSVSREKKERFSLILESASTNQTSMYLCASSFSPEAGGMETQYFGPGTRLLVL.

The genes are TRBV4-3 and TRBJ1-5; D unresolved. The length of the CDR3 is 15 residues. Trimming shortened V by 0 bases and J by 3 bases, and 9 bases separated the two germline ends. Germline loops: CDR1 LGHNA, CDR2 YSLEER. CDR3 in DNA: TGCGCCAGCAGCCAAGAAGAGGGAGTCAATCAGCCCCAGCATTTT. Translating gives CASSQEEGVNQPQHF.

The chain joins TRBV28 to TRBJ2-2, with no clear D. The CDR3 is 12 residues long. Germline values: CDR1 MDHEN, CDR2 SYDVKM. Trimming left V 6 bases short and J 7 bases short, with 9 bases between. The CDR3 nucleotides are TGTGCCAGCAGCTTAACGCGCGGGGAGCTGTTTTTT. Its translation: CASSLTRGELFF.

The chain employs TRBV6-5 and TRBJ2-7; D possibly corresponds to TRBD2 (6 bases). The germline V gene has CDR1 MNHEY and CDR2 SVGAGI. The CDR3 is 15 amino acids. The V end was cut by 2 bases, the J end by 1 base, with 12 bases between. The chain's CDR3 is CASSYKGLASYEQYF. The CDR3 coding sequence is TGTGCCAGCAGTTACAAGGGGCTAGCGTCCTACGAGCAGTACTTC.

The chain recombines TRBV5-1 with TRBJ2-5; weak D call: TRBD1 (6 bases). With 5 bases removed from V and 2 bases from J, the gap between germline ends came to 16 bases. This CDR3 comprises 15 residues. CDR1 and CDR2 (germline): SGHRS, YFSETQ. Here the CDR3 reads CASRLIGQLQETQYF. CDR3 nucleotides: TGCGCCAGCAGGTTGATAGGACAGTTACAAGAGACCCAGTACTTC.

This clone was seen only once. The chain's CDR3 is CSVGGTNTEAFF. The CDR3 DNA reads TGCAGCGTTGGAGGCACTAACACTGAAGCTTTCTTT. The chain couples TRBV29-1 to TRBJ1-1; no reliable D call. Germline CDR1 is SQVTM and CDR2 is ANQGSEA. This CDR3 has 12 amino acids. V dropped 4 bases and J dropped 2 bases, with 8 bases sitting between them.

This chain uses TRBV29-1 with TRBJ2-1; tentative D call: TRBD2 (6 bases). V lost 3 bases, J lost 6 bases, and 18 bases lay in between. The CDR3 covers 15 residues. CDR1 is SQVTM, CDR2 ANQGSEA, per germline. The CDR3 here is CSVDNLLAVSNEQFF. For the CDR3, the DNA is TGCAGCGTTGATAATTTACTAGCAGTTAGCAATGAGCAGTTCTTC.

The V call is TRBV28, the J call TRBJ2-2; D unclear. The V and J ends lost 3 bases and 7 bases respectively, with 3 bases between them. The germline gives CDR1 MDHEN, CDR2 SYDVKM. This CDR3 has 11 residues. In DNA form, the CDR3 reads TGTGCCAGCAGTTTCAACGGGGAGCTGTTTTTT. Its protein is CASSFNGELFF.

This clone appeared many times. J is TRBJ2-1 and V is TRBV6-6; 7 bases align to TRBD2. The germline V gene has CDR1 MNHNY and CDR2 SVGAGI (reference sequence). The V segment lost 6 bases and the J segment 0 bases; nucleotides outside the gene matches: 5. This CDR3 has 15 amino acids. The CDR3 DNA is TGTGCCAGCAGGCACCTAGCGGCCTCCTACAATGAGCAGTTCTTC. This sequence encodes CASRHLAASYNEQFF.

V gene TRBV30 combines with J gene TRBJ1-4; D uncertain. The germline CDR1 and CDR2 sequences are GTSNPN and SVGIG (reference sequence). This CDR3 comprises 15 residues. Trimming took 4 bases from V and 8 from J, leaving 20 bases between them. In DNA form, the CDR3 reads TGTGCCTGGAAGCCCGACTTTGGTACGGAAGAAAAACTGTTTTTT. Encoded protein: CAWKPDFGTEEKLFF.

CDR3 protein: CASMMDRDYEQYF. The CDR3 nucleotides read TGTGCCAGCATGATGGACAGGGACTACGAGCAGTACTTC. The V and J genes are TRBV6-1 and TRBJ2-7; 8 nucleotides line up with TRBD1. Trimming removed 7 bases from V and 3 bases from J; junction bases left unmatched: 5. The CDR3 consists of 13 residues. From germline, CDR1 is MNHNS and CDR2 SASEGT.

The chain joins TRBV19 to TRBJ1-1, with TRBD1 matching 7 bases. The trim removed 6 bases at V and 1 base at J, leaving 8 bases unmatched. CDR3 length: 15 amino acids. The germline gives CDR1 LNHDA, CDR2 SQIVND (reference sequence). CDR3 DNA: TGTGCCAGTAGGCCGCCGGGACAGCAGAACACTGAAGCTTTCTTT. It translates to CASRPPGQQNTEAFF.

J is TRBJ2-2 and V is TRBV15; a possible D gene is TRBD1 (5 bases). The V end lost 2 bases, the J end lost 1 base, and 8 bases lay between the germline ends. Per germline, CDR1 LNHNV and CDR2 YYDKDF (reference sequence). The CDR3 loop spans 15 amino acids. The DNA for the CDR3 is TGTGCCACCAGCAGACAGGGCGAGAACACCGGGGAGCTGTTTTTT. It translates to CATSRQGENTGELFF.

A single count supports this clone. The CDR3 region has the DNA TGTGCCAGCAGACAAAACGAAGGCCAGACAGACAGGCACGAGCAGTACTTC. The encoded protein is CASRQNEGQTDRHEQYF. The J gene is TRBJ2-7, the V gene TRBV27; possibly TRBD1 for D (6 bases). Trimming pared 6 bases from V and 5 bases from J, leaving 26 bases between. CDR3 length equals 17 residues. CDR1 and CDR2 from the germline V gene are MNHEY and SMNVEV (reference sequence).

This clone appeared a single time. The chain has TRBV6-6 and TRBJ1-5, with D possibly TRBD1 on 6 matching bases. Germline V lookup: CDR1 MNHNY, CDR2 SVGAGI (reference sequence). CDR3 length equals 13 residues. Trimming took off 6 bases at V and 3 bases at J, with 9 bases between the two ends. As DNA, the CDR3 is TGTGCCAGCAGCGGACAGTACAATCAGCCCCAGCATTTT. This codes for CASSGQYNQPQHF.

This clone was seen once. Other DNA sequences in the same sample also yield this CDR3. The chain employs TRBV27 and TRBJ1-1; D remains ambiguous. The ends were cut back, 3 bases at V and 1 base at J, with 6 bases in the middle. Per germline, CDR1 MNHEY and CDR2 SMNVEV (reference sequence). The CDR3 is 13 residues long. CDR3 in DNA: TGTGCCAGCAGTTTTTCGGGGAACACTGAAGCTTTCTTT. Amino acid sequence: CASSFSGNTEAFF.

This rearrangement joins TRBV7-2 to TRBJ2-1; 11 positions agree with TRBD2. The CDR3 length is 15 residues. After removal of 5 bases from V and 7 bases from J, the junction contained 7 bases not matched to a gene. Per the germline V gene, CDR1 is SGHTA and CDR2 is FQGNSA. The CDR3 region has the DNA TGTGCCAGCAGCCGTAGCGGGAGGGCGGTGAATGAGCAGTTCTTC. Its translation is CASSRSGRAVNEQFF.

The J gene is TRBJ2-1, the V gene TRBV5-4; tentative D call: TRBD2 (6 bases). The V gene lost 7 bases and the J gene lost 4 bases, with 18 bases spanning the gap. The length of the CDR3 is 15 residues. CDR1 SGHNT and CDR2 YYREEE come from the germline V gene (reference sequence). The CDR3 DNA follows: TGTGCCAGCCACTCTGAGGGACTGAAGTACAATGAGCAGTTCTTC. It specifies CASHSEGLKYNEQFF.

The chain combines TRBV5-4 with TRBJ2-1; TRBD1 agrees at 10 bases. The V gene end was trimmed by 3 bases and the J gene end by 7 bases; junction bases not matched to a gene: 1. The CDR3 is 13 residues long. Germline lookup yields CDR1 SGHNT and CDR2 YYREEE (reference sequence). CDR3 sequence (DNA): TGTGCCAGCAGCTGGGGACAGGGGAATGAGCAGTTCTTC. Amino acid sequence: CASSWGQGNEQFF.

The CDR3: CASSELRVLSWNTIYF. For the CDR3, the DNA is TGTGCCAGCAGTGAACTGAGGGTATTGAGTTGGAACACCATATATTTT. The genes are TRBV6-1 and TRBJ1-3; D not certain. CDR1 is MNHNS, CDR2 SASEGT, per germline. Between the trimmed V and J ends, which lost 2 bases and 7 bases, there was a span of 18 bases. The CDR3 runs 16 residues.

This clone was recorded once. The chain uses TRBV5-1 and TRBJ2-7; 8 nucleotides line up with TRBD1. The CDR3 length is 14 residues. J gave up 7 bases and V 2 bases, and 8 bases lay outside the gene matches. Germline loops: CDR1 SGHRS, CDR2 YFSETQ. Here the CDR3 DNA reads TGCGCCAGCAGCTTCCGGGACAGGCAAGTTGAGCAGTACTTC. It encodes CASSFRDRQVEQYF.